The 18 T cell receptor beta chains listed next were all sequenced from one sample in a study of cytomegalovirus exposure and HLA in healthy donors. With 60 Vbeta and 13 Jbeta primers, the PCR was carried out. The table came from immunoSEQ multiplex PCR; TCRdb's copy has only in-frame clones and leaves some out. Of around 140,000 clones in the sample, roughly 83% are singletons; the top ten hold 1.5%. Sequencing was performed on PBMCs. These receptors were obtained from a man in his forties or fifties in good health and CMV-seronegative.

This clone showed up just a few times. The CDR3 DNA reads as TGTGCCAGCAGCCACAGGTCCGCTGGAAACACCATATATTTT. Amino acid sequence: CASSHRSAGNTIYF. The chain couples TRBV7-9 to TRBJ1-3, with D tentatively TRBD1 (5 bases). Trimming shortened V by 5 bases and J by 2 bases, and 10 bases separated the two germline ends. Germline V lookup: CDR1 SEHNR, CDR2 FQNEAQ (reference sequence). This CDR3 is built from 14 residues. Looking up the rest from reference TRBV7-9 and TRBJ1-3 gives the full variable domain: DTGVSQNPRHKITKRGQNVTFRCDPISEHNRLYWYRQTLGQGPEFLTYFQNEAQLEKSRLLSDRFSAERPKGSFSTLEIQRTEQGDSAMYLCASSHRSAGNTIYFGEGSWLTVV.

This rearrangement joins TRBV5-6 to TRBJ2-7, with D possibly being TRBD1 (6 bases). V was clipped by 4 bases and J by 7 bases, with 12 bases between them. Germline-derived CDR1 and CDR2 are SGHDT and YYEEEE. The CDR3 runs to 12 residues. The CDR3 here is CASSRTGREQYF. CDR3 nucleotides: TGTGCCAGCAGCCGTACAGGGAGAGAGCAGTACTTC.

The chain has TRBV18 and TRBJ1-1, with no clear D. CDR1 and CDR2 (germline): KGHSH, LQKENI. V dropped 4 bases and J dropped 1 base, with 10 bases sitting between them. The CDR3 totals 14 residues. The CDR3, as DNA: TGTGCCAGCTCACGGGTGGAGGGGAACACTGAAGCTTTCTTT. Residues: CASSRVEGNTEAFF.

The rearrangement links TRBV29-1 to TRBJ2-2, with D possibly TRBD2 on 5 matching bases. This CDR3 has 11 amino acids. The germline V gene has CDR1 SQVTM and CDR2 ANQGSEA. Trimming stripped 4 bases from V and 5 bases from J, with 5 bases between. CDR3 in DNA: TGCAGCGTTGGAGGGACCGGGGAGCTGTTTTTT. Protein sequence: CSVGGTGELFF.

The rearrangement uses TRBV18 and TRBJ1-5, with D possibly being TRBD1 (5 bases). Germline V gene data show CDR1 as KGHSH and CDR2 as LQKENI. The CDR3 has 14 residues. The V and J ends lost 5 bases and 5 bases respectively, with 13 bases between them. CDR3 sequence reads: CASSTRQTDQPQHF. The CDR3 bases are TGTGCCAGCTCAACGAGACAGACTGATCAGCCCCAGCATTTT.

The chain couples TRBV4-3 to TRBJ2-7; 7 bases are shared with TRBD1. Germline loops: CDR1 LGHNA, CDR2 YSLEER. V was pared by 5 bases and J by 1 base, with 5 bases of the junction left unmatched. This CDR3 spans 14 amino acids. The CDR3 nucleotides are TGCGCCAGCAGCAAGGACAGGCGATCCTACGAGCAGTACTTC. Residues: CASSKDRRSYEQYF.

The CDR3 is CASSLFQGETEAFF. For the CDR3, the DNA is TGTGCCAGCAGCTTATTCCAGGGGGAAACTGAAGCTTTCTTT. V and J are TRBV7-3 and TRBJ1-1; TRBD1 matches at 7 bases. The CDR3 is 14 amino acids. V was clipped by 2 bases and J by 5 bases; unmatched bases: 5. The germline gives CDR1 SGHTA, CDR2 FQGTGA. Supplemented by reference TRBV7-3 and TRBJ1-1, the full variable domain reads GAGVSQTPSNKVTEKGKYVELRCDPISGHTALYWYRQSLGQGPEFLIYFQGTGAADDSGLPNDRFFAVRPEGSVSTLKIQRTERGDSAVYLCASSLFQGETEAFFGQGTRLTVV.

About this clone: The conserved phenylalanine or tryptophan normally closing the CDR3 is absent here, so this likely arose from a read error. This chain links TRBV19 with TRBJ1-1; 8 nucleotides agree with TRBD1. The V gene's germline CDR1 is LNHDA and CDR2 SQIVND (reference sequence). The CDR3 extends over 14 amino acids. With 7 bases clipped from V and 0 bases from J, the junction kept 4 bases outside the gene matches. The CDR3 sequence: CASTRQGLNTEAFL. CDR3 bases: TGTGCCAGTACCCGACAGGGGCTGAACACTGAAGCTTTCCTT.

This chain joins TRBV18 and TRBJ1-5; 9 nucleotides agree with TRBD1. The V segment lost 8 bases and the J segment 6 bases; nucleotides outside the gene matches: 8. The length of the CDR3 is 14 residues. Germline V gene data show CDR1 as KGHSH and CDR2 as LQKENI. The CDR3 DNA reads TGTGCCAGCCGACCAGGGACAGGGTCTCAGCCCCAGCATTTT. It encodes CASRPGTGSQPQHF.

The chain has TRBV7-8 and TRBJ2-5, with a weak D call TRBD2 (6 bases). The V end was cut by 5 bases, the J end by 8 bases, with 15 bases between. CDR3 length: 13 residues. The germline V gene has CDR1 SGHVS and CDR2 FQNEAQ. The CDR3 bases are TGTGCCAGCAGCACCGAGGTCGGGAGAACCCAGTACTTC. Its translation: CASSTEVGRTQYF.

Here the CDR3 DNA reads TGCAGCGTACTCCGAGGACAGGGGATCTACGAGCAGTACTTC. Its translation is CSVLRGQGIYEQYF. V and J are TRBV29-1 and TRBJ2-7; 9 bases agree with TRBD1. The CDR3 length is 14 residues. Germline V gene sequence: CDR1 SQVTM, CDR2 ANQGSEA. V lost 6 bases, J lost 3 bases, and 9 bases stayed unmatched.

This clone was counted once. CDR3 in amino acids: CASSSRQGVGEQYF. CDR3 bases: TGTGCCAGCAGCTCGCGACAGGGAGTGGGCGAGCAGTACTTC. The chain carries TRBV7-8 and TRBJ2-7; TRBD1 aligns across 7 bases. CDR1 and CDR2 from the germline V gene are SGHVS and FQNEAQ. The CDR3 spans 14 residues. J gave up 6 bases and V 4 bases, and 9 bases lay outside the gene matches.

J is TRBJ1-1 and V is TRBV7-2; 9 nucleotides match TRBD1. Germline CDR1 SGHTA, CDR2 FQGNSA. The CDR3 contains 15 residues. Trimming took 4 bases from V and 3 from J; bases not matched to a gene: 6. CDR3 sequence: CASSSAGQGYTEAFF. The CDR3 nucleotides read TGTGCCAGCAGCTCTGCGGGACAGGGTTACACTGAAGCTTTCTTT.

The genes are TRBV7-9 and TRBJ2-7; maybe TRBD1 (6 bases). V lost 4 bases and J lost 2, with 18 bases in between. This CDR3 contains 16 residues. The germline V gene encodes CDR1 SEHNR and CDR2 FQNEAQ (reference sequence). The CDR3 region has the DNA TGTGCCAGCAGCTCGAACTTGGACAGTTATACCTACGAGCAGTACTTC. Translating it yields CASSSNLDSYTYEQYF.

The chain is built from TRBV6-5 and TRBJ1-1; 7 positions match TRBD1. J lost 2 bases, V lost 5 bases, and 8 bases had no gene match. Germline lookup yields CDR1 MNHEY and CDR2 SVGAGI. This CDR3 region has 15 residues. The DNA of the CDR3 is TGTGCCAGCAGTCGAATAGGGGGCTTTAACACTGAAGCTTTCTTT. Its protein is CASSRIGGFNTEAFF.

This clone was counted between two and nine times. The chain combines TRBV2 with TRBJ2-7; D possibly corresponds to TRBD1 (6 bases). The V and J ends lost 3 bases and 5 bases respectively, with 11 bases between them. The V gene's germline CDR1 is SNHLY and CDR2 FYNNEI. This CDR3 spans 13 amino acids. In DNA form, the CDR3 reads TGTGCCAGCAGTGAGGGGGACATTAACGAGCAGTACTTC. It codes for CASSEGDINEQYF.

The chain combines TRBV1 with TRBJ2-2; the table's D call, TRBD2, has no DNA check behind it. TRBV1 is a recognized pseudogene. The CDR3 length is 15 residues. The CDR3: CTSSPTSGGFGELFF. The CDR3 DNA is TGCACCAGCAGTCCGACTAGCGGGGGGTTCGGGGAGCTGTTTTTT.

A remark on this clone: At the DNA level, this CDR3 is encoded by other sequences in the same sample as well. Written as DNA, the CDR3 is TGTGCCAGCACCCCACCGACAGGGGGTACGGACGGTACTTTCTTT. It is translated as CASTPPTGGTDGTFF. The chain joins TRBV7-9 to TRBJ1-1; 9 positions match TRBD1. J lost 12 bases, V lost 7 bases, and 18 bases had no gene match. The CDR3 covers 15 residues. Germline CDR1 reads SEHNR; CDR2 reads FQNEAQ (reference sequence).